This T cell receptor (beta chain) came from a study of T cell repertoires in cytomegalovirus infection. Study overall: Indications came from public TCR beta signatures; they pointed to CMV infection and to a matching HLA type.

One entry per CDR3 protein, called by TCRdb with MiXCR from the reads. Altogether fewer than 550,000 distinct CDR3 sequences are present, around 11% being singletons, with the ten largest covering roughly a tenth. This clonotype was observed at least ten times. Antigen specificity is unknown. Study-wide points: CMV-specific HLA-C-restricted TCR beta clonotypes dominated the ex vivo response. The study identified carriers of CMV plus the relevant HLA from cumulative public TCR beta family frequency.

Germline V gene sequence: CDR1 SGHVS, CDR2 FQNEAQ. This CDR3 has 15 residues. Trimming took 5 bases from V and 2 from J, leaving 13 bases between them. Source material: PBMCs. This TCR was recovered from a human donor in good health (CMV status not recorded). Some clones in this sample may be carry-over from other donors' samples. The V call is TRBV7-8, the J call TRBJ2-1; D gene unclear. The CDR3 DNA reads TGTGCCAGCAGCGGACCAGTCTTAGCCTACAATGAGCAGTTCTTC. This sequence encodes CASSGPVLAYNEQFF.